These 16 T cell receptor beta chains originate from one sample sequenced in a study of control samples from healthy donors and cancer patients. Profiled with immunoSEQ multiplex PCR; TCRdb holds only in-frame clones, not every one. The sample carries around 94,000 clones, about nine tenths recorded once. Material for sequencing was blood. The receptors derive from a woman between 18 and 29 years old in good health.

The chain recombines TRBV4-1 with TRBJ2-3; D ambiguous. The CDR3 length is 16 residues. Germline CDR1 and CDR2: MGHRA and YSYEKL. Deletions cut 8 bases from V and 7 bases from J, with 25 bases between. CDR3 sequence reads: CASATAAATLMNTQYF. The CDR3 bases are TGCGCCAGCGCCACGGCCGCGGCTACCTTAATGAATACGCAGTATTTT.

This clone was observed once. CDR3 DNA: TGCGCCAGCAGCGAGGGACTGGTCTACAATGAGCAGTTCTTC. It encodes CASSEGLVYNEQFF. V usage is TRBV5-1 and J usage is TRBJ2-1; TRBD2 is a possible D gene (6 bases). CDR1 is SGHRS and CDR2 is YFSETQ in the germline V gene. The CDR3 is 14 residues long. Trimming removed 4 bases at V and 3 bases at J, with 11 bases between.

This chain links TRBV5-1 with TRBJ2-5; TRBD2 matches at 8 bases. Germline V lookup: CDR1 SGHRS, CDR2 YFSETQ. CDR3 size: 16 residues. V shed 4 bases, J shed 1 base, and the junction held 9 bases outside the gene matches. In DNA, the CDR3 is TGCGCCAGCAGCCCCGGCGTAGCGGGGTCCCAAGAGACCCAGTACTTC. Translating it yields CASSPGVAGSQETQYF.

The chain uses TRBV29-1 and TRBJ2-1; D unclear. V was trimmed by 6 bases and J by 0 bases, leaving 15 bases between them. The germline V gene encodes CDR1 SQVTM and CDR2 ANQGSEA. This CDR3 contains 15 residues. The chain's CDR3 is CSVGPPTSSYNEQFF. CDR3 sequence (DNA): TGCAGCGTCGGACCCCCCACGAGCTCCTACAATGAGCAGTTCTTC.

The chain links TRBV19 to TRBJ1-5, with D perhaps matching TRBD1 (5 bases). Germline values: CDR1 LNHDA, CDR2 SQIVND (reference sequence). The CDR3 sequence is 15 residues long. Trimming took off 9 bases at V and 0 bases at J, with 15 bases between the two ends. CDR3 coding DNA: TGTGCCAGCGACTTCGGGGGATATAGCAATCAGCCCCAGCATTTT. Translating gives CASDFGGYSNQPQHF.

The chain uses TRBV5-1 and TRBJ1-2, with D unclear. Per the germline V gene, CDR1 is SGHRS and CDR2 is YFSETQ. The ends were cut back, 1 base at V and 4 bases at J, with 11 bases in the middle. This CDR3 has 14 amino acids. The chain's CDR3 is CASSLTAGSYGYTF. The DNA of the CDR3 is TGCGCCAGCAGCTTGACTGCCGGGAGCTATGGCTACACCTTC.

This chain links TRBV19 with TRBJ1-5; D gene uncertain. Trimming stripped 5 bases from V and 6 bases from J, with 11 bases between. In germline, CDR1 is LNHDA, CDR2 SQIVND (reference sequence). The length of the CDR3 is 13 residues. CDR3 in DNA: TGTGCCAGTAGTGGGGATGAGTTTCAGCCCCAGCATTTT. Encoded protein: CASSGDEFQPQHF.

The gene calls are TRBV7-2 and TRBJ2-7; no definite D call. V was clipped by 4 bases and J by 2 bases, with 6 bases between them. The CDR3 is 12 residues long. CDR1 and CDR2 from the germline V gene are SGHTA and FQGNSA. CDR3 in amino acids: CASSYLTYEQYF. CDR3 coding DNA: TGTGCCAGCAGCTATTTAACCTACGAGCAGTACTTC.

J is TRBJ1-4 and V is TRBV15; D possibly corresponds to TRBD1 (6 bases). The germline V gene has CDR1 LNHNV and CDR2 YYDKDF (reference sequence). Trimming pared 6 bases from V and 6 bases from J, leaving 20 bases between. This CDR3 contains 16 residues. CDR3 in amino acids: CATRAGAGFNDEKLFF. CDR3 DNA: TGTGCCACCAGGGCGGGGGCCGGATTTAATGATGAAAAACTGTTTTTT.

This rearrangement joins TRBV15 to TRBJ1-2; no firm D call. The V end lost 1 base, the J end lost 5 bases, and 11 bases lay between the germline ends. The CDR3 runs to 14 residues. The germline V gene encodes CDR1 LNHNV and CDR2 YYDKDF (reference sequence). The CDR3 region is CATSRVIGPYGYTF. As DNA, the CDR3 is TGTGCCACCAGCAGAGTGATAGGTCCGTATGGCTACACCTTC.

This rearrangement joins TRBV2 to TRBJ1-2, with D uncertain. CDR1 SNHLY and CDR2 FYNNEI come from the germline V gene. The CDR3 contains 14 residues. V was clipped by 4 bases and J by 6 bases, with 15 bases between them. CDR3 coding DNA: TGTGCCAGCAGTGTTGGATACCTAGGTGATGGCTACACCTTC. It yields the protein CASSVGYLGDGYTF.

The genes are TRBV7-2 and TRBJ1-5, with D perhaps TRBD1 (5 bases). Germline V gene data show CDR1 as SGHTA and CDR2 as FQGNSA. The CDR3 totals 13 residues. The V gene lost 3 bases and the J gene lost 8 bases, with 11 bases spanning the gap. The CDR3 coding sequence is TGTGCCAGCAGCTTTGACTGGGGGAAGCCCCAGCATTTT. Protein: CASSFDWGKPQHF.

The sample holds one count of this clone. The V gene is TRBV18, the J gene TRBJ2-3; D gene ambiguous. Trimming took off 2 bases at V and 2 bases at J, with 8 bases between the two ends. The CDR3 runs 14 residues. CDR1 and CDR2 (germline): KGHSH, LQKENI. CDR3 DNA sequence: TGTGCCAGCTCACCAAGTCGGACCACAGATACGCAGTATTTT. This encodes CASSPSRTTDTQYF.

V is TRBV7-9 and J is TRBJ2-2, with 9 bases aligning to TRBD1. There are 16 residues in the CDR3. The V segment lost 1 base and the J segment 4 bases; nucleotides outside the gene matches: 4. Germline V gene sequence: CDR1 SEHNR, CDR2 FQNEAQ (reference sequence). The CDR3 bases are TGTGCCAGCAGCTTAGTTCGGGACAGGGTCACCGGGGAGCTGTTTTTT. It translates to CASSLVRDRVTGELFF.

J is TRBJ1-2 and V is TRBV13; D uncertain. CDR3 length: 13 amino acids. V was clipped by 6 bases and J by 4 bases, with 12 bases between them. Per the germline V gene, CDR1 is PRHDT and CDR2 is FYEKMQ (reference sequence). The CDR3 nucleotides are TGTGCCAGCAGTTCCCGATCTGGCTATGGCTACACCTTC. Translation: CASSSRSGYGYTF.

The chain recombines TRBV13 with TRBJ2-1, with 7 positions matching TRBD1. After removal of 2 bases from V and 4 bases from J, the junction contained 5 bases not matched to a gene. The germline V gene has CDR1 PRHDT and CDR2 FYEKMQ (reference sequence). The CDR3 has 15 amino acids. The CDR3 protein is CASSLTGDLYNEQFF. DNA for the CDR3: TGTGCCAGCAGCTTAACAGGGGACCTATACAATGAGCAGTTCTTC.